Listed below are T cell receptor beta chains from one sample, sequenced in a study of Ad26.COV2.S vaccination and SARS-CoV-2 variants. TCRdb's copy holds only in-frame clones and misses some; the assay was immunoSEQ multiplex PCR. The data contain more than 150,000 clones, about 83% of them singletons. The source was peripheral blood, collected after recovery from COVID-19. The receptors originated from a human donor who had recovered from COVID-19. Each CDR3 is given with its conserved first and last residue. The D gene is left open where the match is weak. The size entry is marked missing in some rows and otherwise reads once, few, many or a size class.

v_call,clone_size,j_call,d_call,cdr3_aa,cdr3_nt
TRBV7-9,NA,TRBJ2-3,NA,CASSFADLNTQYF,TGTGCCAGCAGCTTCGCGGATCTCAATACGCAGTATTTT
TRBV19,NA,TRBJ2-5,TRBD2,CASSSTRTSRETQYF,TGTGCCAGTAGTTCAACTCGGACTAGCCGAGAGACCCAGTACTTC
TRBV4-1,NA,TRBJ2-2,NA,CASSQVGGRGELFF,TGCGCCAGCAGCCAAGTGGGGGGACGCGGGGAGCTGTTTTTT
TRBV9,NA,TRBJ2-7,NA,CASSVGPNYEQYF,TGTGCCAGCAGCGTAGGGCCAAACTACGAGCAGTACTTC
TRBV21-1,NA,TRBJ2-1,NA,CASSIQGATYNEQFF,TGTGCCAGCAGCATACAGGGGGCAACCTACAATGAGCAGTTCTTC
TRBV9,few,TRBJ1-6,NA,CASSPQGVGSPLHF,TGTGCCAGCAGCCCGCAGGGAGTAGGGTCACCCCTCCACTTT
TRBV5-6,NA,TRBJ2-2,TRBD1,CASEKKQGALSGELFF,TGTGCCAGCGAAAAAAAACAGGGGGCTTTGTCCGGGGAGCTGTTTTTT
TRBV29-1,NA,TRBJ2-7,TRBD2,CSVVFSGRVYEQYF,TGCAGCGTTGTCTTCAGCGGGAGAGTCTACGAGCAGTACTTC
TRBV24-1,NA,TRBJ2-1,NA,CAVEGGGYNEQFF,TGTGCCGTCGAGGGCGGCGGATACAATGAGCAGTTCTTC
TRBV6-1,NA,TRBJ2-3,NA,CASSEMTRPSTDTQYF,TGTGCCAGCAGTGAAATGACAAGGCCTAGCACAGATACGCAGTATTTT
TRBV6-5,NA,TRBJ1-2,TRBD1,CASRGTGGDGYTF,TGTGCCAGCAGGGGGACAGGGGGCGATGGCTACACCTTC
TRBV5-4,NA,TRBJ1-5,NA,CASSSTEEGGDNQPQHF,TGTGCCAGCAGCTCGACCGAAGAGGGAGGCGATAACCAGCCCCAGCATTTT
TRBV14,NA,TRBJ2-3,NA,CASSLGPQGQYF,TGTGCCAGCAGCTTGGGACCTCAAGGGCAGTATTTT
TRBV10-1,NA,TRBJ1-2,NA,CASNMDRDYGYTF,TGCGCCAGCAATATGGACAGAGACTATGGCTACACCTTC
TRBV6-5,NA,TRBJ1-5,TRBD1,CASSLTGGNQPQHF,TGTGCCAGCAGTCTTACAGGGGGTAATCAGCCCCAGCATTTT
TRBV10-3,NA,TRBJ1-1,NA,CAISEIELGGGTEAFF,TGTGCCATCAGTGAAATCGAATTGGGTGGGGGGACTGAAGCTTTCTTT
TRBV5-1,NA,TRBJ2-7,NA,CASSLPGSGYEQYF,TGCGCCAGCAGCTTGCCGGGGTCGGGCTACGAGCAGTACTTC